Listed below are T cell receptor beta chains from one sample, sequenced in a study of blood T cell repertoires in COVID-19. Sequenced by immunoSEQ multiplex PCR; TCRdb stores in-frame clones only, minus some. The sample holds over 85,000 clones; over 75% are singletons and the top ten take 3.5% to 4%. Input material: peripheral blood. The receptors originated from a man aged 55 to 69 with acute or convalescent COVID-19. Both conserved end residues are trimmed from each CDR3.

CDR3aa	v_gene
ATWVRCIAGVPTYEQY	TRBV24-1
ATSREWPLTGELF	TRBV15
ASSGTGGQYGYT	TRBV2
ASSFLRNEQF	TRBV7-8
ASSERGSQGANTGELF	TRBV7-2
AWSIPTGGFAEAF	TRBV30
ASSSPGGSRTDTQY	TRBV5-4
ASSLADGQLKDTQY	TRBV7-9
ASSLGATNYGYT	TRBV7-9
ASSVELAGYNEQF	TRBV9